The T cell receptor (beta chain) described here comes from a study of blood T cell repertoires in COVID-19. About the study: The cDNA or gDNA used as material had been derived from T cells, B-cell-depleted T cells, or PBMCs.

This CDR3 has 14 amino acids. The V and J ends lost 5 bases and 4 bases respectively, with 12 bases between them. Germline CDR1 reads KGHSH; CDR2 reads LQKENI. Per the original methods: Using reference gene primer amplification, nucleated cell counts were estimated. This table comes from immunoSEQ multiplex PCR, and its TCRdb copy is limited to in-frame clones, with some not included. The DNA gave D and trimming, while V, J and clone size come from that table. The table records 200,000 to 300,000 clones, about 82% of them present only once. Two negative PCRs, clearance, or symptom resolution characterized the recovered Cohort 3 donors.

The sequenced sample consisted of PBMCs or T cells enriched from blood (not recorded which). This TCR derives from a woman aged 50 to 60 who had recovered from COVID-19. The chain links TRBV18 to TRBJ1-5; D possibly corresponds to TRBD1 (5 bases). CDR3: CASSSTQGNQPQHF. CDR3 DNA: TGTGCCAGCTCATCGACTCAGGGTAATCAGCCCCAGCATTTT.